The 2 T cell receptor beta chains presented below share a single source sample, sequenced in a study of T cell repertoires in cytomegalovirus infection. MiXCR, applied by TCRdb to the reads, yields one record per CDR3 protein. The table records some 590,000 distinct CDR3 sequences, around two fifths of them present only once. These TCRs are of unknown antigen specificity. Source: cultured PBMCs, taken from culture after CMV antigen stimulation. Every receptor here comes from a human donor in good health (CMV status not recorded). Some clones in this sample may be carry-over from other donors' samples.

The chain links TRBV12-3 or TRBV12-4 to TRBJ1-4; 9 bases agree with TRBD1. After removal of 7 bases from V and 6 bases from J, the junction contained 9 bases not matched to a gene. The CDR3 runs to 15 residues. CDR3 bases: TGTGCCAGCACCCTGGGGGACAGGGTTTATGAAAAACTGTTTTTT. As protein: CASTLGDRVYEKLFF.

The CDR3 DNA reads TGTGCCAGCAGCTTAGAGGTGGGGACCCCACAAGAGACCCAGTACTTC. Translation: CASSLEVGTPQETQYF. The rearrangement uses TRBV11-2 and TRBJ2-5, with D possibly called TRBD1 or TRBD2 (5 bases each). Germline CDR1 and CDR2: SGHAT and FQNNGV. Trimming left V 0 bases short and J 2 bases short, with 13 bases between. The CDR3 has 16 amino acids.